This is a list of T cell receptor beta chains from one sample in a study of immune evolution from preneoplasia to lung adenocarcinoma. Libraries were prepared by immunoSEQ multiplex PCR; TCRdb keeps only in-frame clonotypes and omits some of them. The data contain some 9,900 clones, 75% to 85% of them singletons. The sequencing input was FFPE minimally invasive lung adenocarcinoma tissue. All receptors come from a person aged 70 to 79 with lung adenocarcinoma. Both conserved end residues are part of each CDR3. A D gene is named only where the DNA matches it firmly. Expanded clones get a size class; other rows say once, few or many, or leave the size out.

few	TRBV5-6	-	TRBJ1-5	TGTGCCAGCAGCTTGTGGTCGGACAATAATCAGCCCCAGCATTTT	CASSLWSDNNQPQHF
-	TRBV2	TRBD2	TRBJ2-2	TGTGCCAGCAGAGACCCCGGCAGCGGGAGACGCGGGGAGCTGTTTTTT	CASRDPGSGRRGELFF
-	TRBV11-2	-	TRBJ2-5	TGTGCCAGCAGCTTAGGAGAGACCCAGTACTTC	CASSLGETQYF
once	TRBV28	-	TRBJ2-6	TGTGCCAGCAGTATCCCCCAGAACTCTGGGGCCAACGTCCTGACTTTC	CASSIPQNSGANVLTF
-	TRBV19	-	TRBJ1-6	TGTGCCAGTAGTACCTCCGGTGCCGCACCCCTCCACTTT	CASSTSGAAPLHF
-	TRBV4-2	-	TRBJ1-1	TGTGCCAGCAGCCCCGAGACGGTGAACACTGAAGCTTTCTTT	CASSPETVNTEAFF
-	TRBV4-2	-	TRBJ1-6	TGTGCCAGCAGCCAATGGGACCCTGCAGACCGGCCCCTCCACTTT	CASSQWDPADRPLHF
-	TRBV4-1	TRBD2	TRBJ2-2	TGCGCCAGCAGCCAAAAAGGGCTAGCGGGAGGGAACACCGGGGAGCTGTTTTTT	CASSQKGLAGGNTGELFF
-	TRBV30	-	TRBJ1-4	TGTGCCTGGAGCGAACCACTAATCCGGGGACAAGTTCCTCCAACTAATGAAAAACTGTTTTTT	CAWSEPLIRGQVPPTNEKLFF
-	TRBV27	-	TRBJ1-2	TGTGCCAGCGGACACAACTCTAACTATGGCTACACCTTC	CASGHNSNYGYTF
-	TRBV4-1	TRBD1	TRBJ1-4	TGCGCCAGCAGCCCAGGGGACAGAGACGATGAAAAACTGTTTTTT	CASSPGDRDDEKLFF
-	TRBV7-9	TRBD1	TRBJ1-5	TGTGCCAGCAGCCCCCCCGGGGACAGGAATCAGCCCCAGCATTTT	CASSPPGDRNQPQHF
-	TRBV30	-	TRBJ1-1	TGTGCCGGACGACGCTTACTCACTGAAGCTTTCTTT	CAGRRLLTEAFF
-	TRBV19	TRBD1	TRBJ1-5	TGTGCCAGTAGCCCCTTAGGAGGGGGCTACGGGCATTTT	CASSPLGGGYGHF
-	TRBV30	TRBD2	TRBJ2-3	TGTGCCTGGAGTGTCTTCGGACTAGCGGGAGTGCCCGATACGCAGTATTTT	CAWSVFGLAGVPDTQYF
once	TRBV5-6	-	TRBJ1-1	TGTGCCAGCAGCTTGGTAGCTGGCCAACAGAGGTCTGAAGCTTTCTTT	CASSLVAGQQRSEAFF
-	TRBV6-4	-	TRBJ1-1	TGTGCCAGCAGTGAGATTGGGGGGACTGAAGCTTTCTTT	CASSEIGGTEAFF
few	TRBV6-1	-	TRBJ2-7	TGTGCCAGCAGTGAAGAAACAGGGTCATGGGACGAGCAGTACTTC	CASSEETGSWDEQYF
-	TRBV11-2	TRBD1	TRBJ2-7	TGTGCCAGCAGCTTTTCGACAGGGGGGGACGAGCAATACTTC	CASSFSTGGDEQYF
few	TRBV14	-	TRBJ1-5	TGTGCCAGCAGCTCACAAACTAATCAGCCCCAGCATTTT	CASSSQTNQPQHF
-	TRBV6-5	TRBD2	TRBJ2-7	TGTGCCAGCAGGGGAACCGGGACTAGCGGGCGCGAGCAGTACTTC	CASRGTGTSGREQYF
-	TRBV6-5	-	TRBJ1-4	TGTGCCAGCAGTTACTTGAGGGCAAATGAAAAACTGTTTTTT	CASSYLRANEKLFF
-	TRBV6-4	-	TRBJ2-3	TGTGCCAGCAGTGACGGCGGATCTAGCACAGATACGCAGTATTTT	CASSDGGSSTDTQYF
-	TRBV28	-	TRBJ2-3	TGTGCCAGCAGTTCCCTCACCATTATAGATACGCAGTATTTT	CASSSLTIIDTQYF
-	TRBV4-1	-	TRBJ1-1	TGCGCCAGCAGCCAAGATAGGTACAGGTTGAACACTGAAGCTTTCTTT	CASSQDRYRLNTEAFF
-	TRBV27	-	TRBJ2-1	TGTGCCAGCCGGACAGTAAATGAGCAGTTCTTC	CASRTVNEQFF
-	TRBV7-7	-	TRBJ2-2	TGTGCTAGCAGCTTAGTGGCCACCGGGGAGCTGTTTTTT	CASSLVATGELFF
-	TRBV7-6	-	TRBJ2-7	TGTGCCAGCAGCTTAAACCCCGACGGAATTTACGAGCAGTACTTC	CASSLNPDGIYEQYF
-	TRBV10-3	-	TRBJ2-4	TGTGCCACTCAGACTGATACCAAAAACATTCAGTACTTC	CATQTDTKNIQYF
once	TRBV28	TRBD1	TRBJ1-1	TGTGCCAGCAGTAAGGGACAGATGAACACTGAAGCTTTCTTT	CASSKGQMNTEAFF
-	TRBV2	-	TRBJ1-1	TGTGCCAGCAGCCTCACAGTGCCGAGGGTCTTT	CASSLTVPRVF
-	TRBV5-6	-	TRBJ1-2	TGTGCCAGCAGCTCAGCCTATGGCTACACCTTC	CASSSAYGYTF
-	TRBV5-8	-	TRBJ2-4	TGTGCCAGCAGCTTGGGGGCCAAAAACATTCAGTACTTC	CASSLGAKNIQYF
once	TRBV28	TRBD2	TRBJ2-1	TGTGCCAGCAGGCTAGCGGGCCCTTCCTACAATGAGCAGTTCTTC	CASRLAGPSYNEQFF
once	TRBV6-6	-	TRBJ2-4	TGTGCCAGCAGTTACTCTACAGGGTTAGCCAAAAACATTCAGTACTTC	CASSYSTGLAKNIQYF
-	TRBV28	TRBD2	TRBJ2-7	TGTGCCAGCAGTGGCACTAGCGGGGAGACGTCCTACGAGCAGTACTTC	CASSGTSGETSYEQYF
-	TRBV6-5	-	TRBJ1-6	TGTGCCAGCAGGCAGGCCGGACTGAACGATTCACCCCTCCACTTT	CASRQAGLNDSPLHF
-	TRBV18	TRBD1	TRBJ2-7	TGTGCCAGCTCACCATGGACAGGGGGCTTCTACGAGCAGTACTTC	CASSPWTGGFYEQYF
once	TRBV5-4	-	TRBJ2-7	TGTGCCAGCAGCTTGCTGGGGGCGAGCTCCTACGAGCAGTACTTC	CASSLLGASSYEQYF
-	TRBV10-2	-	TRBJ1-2	TGCGCCAGCAGAAATGCGGGTTTCCCACACTACACCTTC	CASRNAGFPHYTF
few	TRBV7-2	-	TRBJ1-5	TGTGCCAGCAGCCCCAGCGGGGGTAACAATCAGCCCCAGCATTTT	CASSPSGGNNQPQHF
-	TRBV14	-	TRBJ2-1	TGTGCCAGCAGCCAAGGCTCTAGGACGAATGAGCAGTTCTTC	CASSQGSRTNEQFF
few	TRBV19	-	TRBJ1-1	TGTGCCAGTAGGTACAGGAACACTGAAGCTTTCTTT	CASRYRNTEAFF
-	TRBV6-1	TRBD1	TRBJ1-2	TGTGCCAGCAGTGAACTCGGGACAGGGAGAGATGGCTACACCTTC	CASSELGTGRDGYTF
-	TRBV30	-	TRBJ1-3	TGTGCCTGGAACAGGGACTTCTCTGGAAACACCATATATTTT	CAWNRDFSGNTIYF
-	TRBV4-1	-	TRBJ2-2	TGCGCCAGCAGCCAAGAAACCGGGTGGGTCACCGGGGAGCTGTTTTTT	CASSQETGWVTGELFF
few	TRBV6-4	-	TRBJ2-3	TGTGCCAGCAGTGACGGGAGCACAGATACGCAGTATTTT	CASSDGSTDTQYF
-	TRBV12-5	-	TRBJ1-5	TGTGCTAGTGGTTTGGATGGAGATCAGCCCCAGCATTTT	CASGLDGDQPQHF
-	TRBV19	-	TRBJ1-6	TGTGCCAGTACCAGGGGCAGGAGCTCCTATAATTCACCCCTCCACTTT	CASTRGRSSYNSPLHF
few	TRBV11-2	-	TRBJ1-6	TGTGCCAGCAGCTTAGTAAATTCACCCCTCCACTTT	CASSLVNSPLHF
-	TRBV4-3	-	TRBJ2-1	TGCGCCAGCAGCCAAGATCTTGGCAGGGAGCCCTACAATGAGCAGTTCTTC	CASSQDLGREPYNEQFF
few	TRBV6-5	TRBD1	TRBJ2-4	TGTGCCAGCAGTTACACCGGGGCCCAGGGGGACATTCAGTACTTC	CASSYTGAQGDIQYF
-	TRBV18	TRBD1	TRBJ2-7	TGTGCCAGCTCACCGGGACAGAGTTCCTACGAGCAGTACTTC	CASSPGQSSYEQYF
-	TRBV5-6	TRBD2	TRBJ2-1	TGTGCCAGCAGCTGGGGACTAGCCGAGCAGTTCTTC	CASSWGLAEQFF
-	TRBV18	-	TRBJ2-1	TGTGCCAGCTCACCGCTGGTGAGCTCCTACAATGAGCAGTTCTTC	CASSPLVSSYNEQFF
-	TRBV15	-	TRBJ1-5	TGTGCCACCAGCCACGCCCGGCATCAGCCCCAGCATTTT	CATSHARHQPQHF
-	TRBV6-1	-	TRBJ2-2	TGTGCCACCCGAGGGGGTATGGTCACCGGGGAGCTGTTTTTT	CATRGGMVTGELFF
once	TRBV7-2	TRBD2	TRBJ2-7	TGTGCCAGCAGCCCCCAGCGGGACGGCCGCTACGAGCAGTACTTC	CASSPQRDGRYEQYF
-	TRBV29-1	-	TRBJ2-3	TGCAGCGTTGAAGGACTGGTGAGCACAGATACGCAGTATTTT	CSVEGLVSTDTQYF
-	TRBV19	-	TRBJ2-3	TGTGCCAGTAGTGCACAGGCCTTCGATACGCAGTATTTT	CASSAQAFDTQYF